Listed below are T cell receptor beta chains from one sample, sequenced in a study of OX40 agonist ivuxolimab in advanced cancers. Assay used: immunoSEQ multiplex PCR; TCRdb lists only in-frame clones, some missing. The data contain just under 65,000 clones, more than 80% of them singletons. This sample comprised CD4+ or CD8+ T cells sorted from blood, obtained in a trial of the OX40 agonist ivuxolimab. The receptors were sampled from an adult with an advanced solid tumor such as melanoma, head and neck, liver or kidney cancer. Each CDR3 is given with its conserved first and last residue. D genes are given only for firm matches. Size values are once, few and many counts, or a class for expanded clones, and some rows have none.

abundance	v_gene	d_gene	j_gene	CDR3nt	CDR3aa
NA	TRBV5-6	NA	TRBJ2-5	TGTGCCAGCAGCCCAGGCGGGTCCCCGGAGACCCAGTACTTC	CASSPGGSPETQYF
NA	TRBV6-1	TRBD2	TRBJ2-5	TGTGCCAGCAGTGACAGGCTAGCGGGGGAGATGAGAGAAGAGACCCAGTACTTC	CASSDRLAGEMREETQYF
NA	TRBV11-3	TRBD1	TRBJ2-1	TGTGCCAGCAGCCCGGGACAGGGGAAAATATCCTACAATGAGCAGTTCTTC	CASSPGQGKISYNEQFF
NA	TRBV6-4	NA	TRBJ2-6	TGTGCCAGCAGGGATGCTGGGGCCAACGTCCTGACTTTC	CASRDAGANVLTF
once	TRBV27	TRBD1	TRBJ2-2	TGTGCCAGCAGTTTTAACAGGGGGCGCAGGGGAGACACCGGGGAGCTGTTTTTT	CASSFNRGRRGDTGELFF
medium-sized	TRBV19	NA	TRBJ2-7	TGTGCCAGTAGCAGCCGACAGTCCTCCTACGAGCAGTACTTC	CASSSRQSSYEQYF
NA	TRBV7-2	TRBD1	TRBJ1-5	TGTGCCAGCAGCCGATATCAGGGGGCAGGCCAGCCCCAGCATTTT	CASSRYQGAGQPQHF
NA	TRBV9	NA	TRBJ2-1	TGTGCCAGCAGCGTAGGGGCGCCCCCGATCTCCTACAATGAGCAGTTCTTC	CASSVGAPPISYNEQFF
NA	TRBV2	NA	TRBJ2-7	TGTGCCAGCAGCCCTCCTGGGGCCTACGAGCAGTACTTC	CASSPPGAYEQYF
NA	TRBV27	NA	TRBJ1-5	TGTGCCAGCAGTTTAATGGCAGGGAATCAGCCCCAGCATTTT	CASSLMAGNQPQHF
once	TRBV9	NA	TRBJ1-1	TGTGCCAGCAGCGTAGTTGGAGGGTGGCCTGAAGCTTTCTTT	CASSVVGGWPEAFF
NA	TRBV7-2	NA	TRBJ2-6	TGTGCCAGCACGTCCGAGGGGGCCAACGTCCTGACTTTC	CASTSEGANVLTF
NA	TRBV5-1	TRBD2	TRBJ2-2	TGCGCCAGCAGCTTTCTAGCGGGGGGCGACACCGGGGAGCTGTTTTTT	CASSFLAGGDTGELFF
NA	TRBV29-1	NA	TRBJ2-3	TGCAGCGTACCGACCACCTACTTCACAGATACGCAGTATTTT	CSVPTTYFTDTQYF
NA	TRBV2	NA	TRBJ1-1	TGTGCCAGCAGTGAGGGGAGGAACACTGAAGCTTTCTTT	CASSEGRNTEAFF
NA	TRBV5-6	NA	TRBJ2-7	TGTGCCAGCAGCTGGGGATCCTACGAGCAGTACTTC	CASSWGSYEQYF
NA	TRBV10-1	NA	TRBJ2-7	TGCGCCAGCAGTGAGTCAGTACAGTCCTACGAGCAGTACTTC	CASSESVQSYEQYF
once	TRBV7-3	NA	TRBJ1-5	TGTGCCAGCAGCTCCGGGGGCAATCAGCCCCAGCATTTT	CASSSGGNQPQHF
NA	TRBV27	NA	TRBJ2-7	TGTGCCAGCAGTTTATCGTACAGATCCTACGAGCAGTACTTC	CASSLSYRSYEQYF
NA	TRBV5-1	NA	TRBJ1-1	TGCGCCAGCAGCTTGGCATCATACAGGGCCACTGAAGCTTTCTTT	CASSLASYRATEAFF
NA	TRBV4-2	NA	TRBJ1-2	TGTGCCAGCAGCCAAGACAGGGGTGCCTATGGCTACACCTTC	CASSQDRGAYGYTF
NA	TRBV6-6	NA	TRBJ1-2	TGTGCCAGCAGTTCAAGGGGAGGACGCACCTTC	CASSSRGGRTF
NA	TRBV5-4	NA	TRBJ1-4	TGTGCCAGCAGCTTGGGTGGCAGCACTAATGAAAAACTGTTTTTT	CASSLGGSTNEKLFF
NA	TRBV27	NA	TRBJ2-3	TGTGCCAGCCTCCGACTGGGGGCTGGGTCAGATACGCAGTATTTT	CASLRLGAGSDTQYF
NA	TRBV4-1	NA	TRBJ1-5	TGCGCCAGCAGCCTCGAACCCAGGGCACTCAATCAGCCCCAGCATTTT	CASSLEPRALNQPQHF
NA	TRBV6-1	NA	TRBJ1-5	TGTGCCAGCAGTGAGACACCAAATCAGCCCCAGCATTTT	CASSETPNQPQHF
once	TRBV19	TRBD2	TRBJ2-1	TGTGCCAGTAGTACCCTAGCGGGAGGAAGTGGCCCCTACAATGAGCAGTTCTTC	CASSTLAGGSGPYNEQFF
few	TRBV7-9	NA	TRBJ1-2	TGTGCCAGCAGCTTAAGTCTGGGGCAAGGCTACACCTTC	CASSLSLGQGYTF
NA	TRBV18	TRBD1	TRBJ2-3	TGTGCCAGCTCATTCCAGGGGGCAGGAAGCACAGATACGCAGTATTTT	CASSFQGAGSTDTQYF
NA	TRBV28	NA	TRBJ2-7	TGTGCCAGCAGTTGGGCAGGGGGGGCCTACGAGCAGTACTTC	CASSWAGGAYEQYF
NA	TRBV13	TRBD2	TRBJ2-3	TGTGCCAGCAGCTTAGGGCCCCTAGCGGGGAGCACAGATACGCAGTATTTT	CASSLGPLAGSTDTQYF
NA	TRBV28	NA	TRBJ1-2	TGTGCCAGCAGTTCAACAGATACCTATGGCTACACCTTC	CASSSTDTYGYTF
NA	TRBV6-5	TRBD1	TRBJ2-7	TGTGCCAGCCGCCGGGACAGGGGCGTTTACGAGCAGTACTTC	CASRRDRGVYEQYF
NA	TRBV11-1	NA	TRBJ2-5	TGTGCCAGCAGCTTAGGGCAGGGGGGGTTCCAGTACTTC	CASSLGQGGFQYF
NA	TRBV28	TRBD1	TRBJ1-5	TGTGCCAGCAGTTCCCCAGGGGGAGGCAATCAGCCCCAGCATTTT	CASSSPGGGNQPQHF
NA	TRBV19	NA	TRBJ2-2	TGTGCCAGTACCCCCCGGACCGGGGAGCTGTTTTTT	CASTPRTGELFF
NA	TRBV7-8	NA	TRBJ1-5	TGTGCCAGCAGCTTTTCAGAAAATAGCAATCAGCCCCAGCATTTT	CASSFSENSNQPQHF
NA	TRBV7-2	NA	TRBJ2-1	TGTGCCAGCAGCACGGGACTCCGGGCTGAGCAGTTCTTC	CASSTGLRAEQFF
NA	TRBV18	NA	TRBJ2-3	TGTGCCAGCTCACCGGGGCTTAACCTACAAGATACGCAGTATTTT	CASSPGLNLQDTQYF
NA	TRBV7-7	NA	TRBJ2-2	TGTGCCTGGACAGATAACACCGGGGAGCTGTTTTTT	CAWTDNTGELFF
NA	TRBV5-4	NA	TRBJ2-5	TGTGCCAGCAGCTCCAGGGGGGGGGAGACCCAGTACTTC	CASSSRGGETQYF
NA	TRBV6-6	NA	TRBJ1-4	TGTGCCAGCAGTTACCCCGTGAGTGGACGCGGTGAAAAACTGTTTTTT	CASSYPVSGRGEKLFF
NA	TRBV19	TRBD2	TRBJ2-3	TGTGCCAGTACCCGGAGGGAGGGACATACGCAGTATTTT	CASTRREGHTQYF
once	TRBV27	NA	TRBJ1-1	TGTGCCAGCACTTCGCGCGGGAACGACTACACTGAAGCTTTCTTT	CASTSRGNDYTEAFF
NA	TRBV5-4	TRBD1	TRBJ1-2	TGTGCCAGCAGCCCGGGGACAGGTCATAACTATGGCTACACCTTC	CASSPGTGHNYGYTF
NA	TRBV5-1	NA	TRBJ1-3	TGCGCCAGCAGCTTCGCAGCCAACTCTGGAAACACCATATATTTT	CASSFAANSGNTIYF
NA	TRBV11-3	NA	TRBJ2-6	TGTGCCAGCAGCCCTGGACAGTCTGGGGCCAACGTCCTGACTTTC	CASSPGQSGANVLTF
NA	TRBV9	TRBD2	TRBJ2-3	TGTGCCAGCAGCAAGCGGGAGGGCCTCGCAGATACGCAGTATTTT	CASSKREGLADTQYF